This TCR beta chain was sequenced during a study of blood T cell repertoires in COVID-19 (dated by TCRdb to 2018 to 2020). Regarding the research as a whole: Collaborator samples came from the United States, Italy and Spain and covered acute and convalescent phases of COVID-19. The material from the prospective study consisted of cDNA or gDNA derived from T cells, B-cell-depleted T cells, or PBMCs. The dataset comprised deeply sampled blood TCRbeta repertoires from subjects exposed to, actively infected with, or recovered from COVID-19. The repertoires were made available in a free public database intended to serve as a resource for research on the immune response to SARS-CoV-2. Samples came from the ongoing ImmuneRACE study (first 160 participants) plus 1,254 subjects from 6 global collaborators. Sample metadata almost always included a de-identified subject ID, COVID-19 status, age in years and sex. HLA class I and class II types, where available, came from metadata supplied by the sample provider rather than from assay-based typing.

V is trimmed back by 3 bases and J by 4 bases, and the junction contains 7 bases that no gene match accounts for. CDR1 and CDR2 are drawn from the germline V gene: SGHRS, YFSETQ. The CDR3 contains 16 residues, cysteine and phenylalanine counted. Just the 48-base CDR3 DNA is kept, in frame starting at base 1. This clone was detected only once. Its cognate antigen has yet to be identified. Base-call qualities are not available, and no considerably larger clone is one nucleotide away. What the authors observed across the whole study: How much clinical and demographic metadata was included differed by source and by participant, and the metadata was provided uncurated.

TCRbeta CDR3 regions were amplified from genomic DNA by means of the immunoSEQ Assay, a bias-controlled multiplex PCR. In the authors' own workflow: Within the assay, amplification of reference gene primers was used to estimate how many nucleated cells each sample contained. Sequence reads were collapsed and filtered to measure the absolute abundance of every unique TCRbeta CDR3 rearrangement. For each sample, productive Simpson clonality was calculated as the square root of Simpson's diversity index across productive rearrangements. The clones in this table, taken by TCRdb from immuneACCESS, are in-frame only. Not every clone is retained; where verified, under half of the shortfall comes from an unresolved V gene, and the cause of the rest is unknown. V and J calls and clone size follow that table, whereas D and trimming were derived from the DNA. This sample is represented by 100,000 to 120,000 clones; more than 75% of them were singletons. Of the sample, approximately 8.1% is held by the ten largest clones.

Collaborating institutions collected whole blood in K2EDTA tubes following their own protocols. For TCRbeta analysis, collaborator samples were shipped as frozen whole blood, as isolated PBMCs, or as DNA extracted from either sample type. Recombination connected TRBV5-1 to TRBJ2-2, with 9 middle bases fitting TRBD1. Input material: peripheral blood. This TCR derives from a woman between 40 and 50 years old with acute or convalescent COVID-19. The CDR3 corresponds to CASSSWTGVATGELFF. The DNA sequence is as follows: TGCGCCAGCAGCTCTTGGACAGGGGTAGCCACCGGGGAGCTGTTTTTT.